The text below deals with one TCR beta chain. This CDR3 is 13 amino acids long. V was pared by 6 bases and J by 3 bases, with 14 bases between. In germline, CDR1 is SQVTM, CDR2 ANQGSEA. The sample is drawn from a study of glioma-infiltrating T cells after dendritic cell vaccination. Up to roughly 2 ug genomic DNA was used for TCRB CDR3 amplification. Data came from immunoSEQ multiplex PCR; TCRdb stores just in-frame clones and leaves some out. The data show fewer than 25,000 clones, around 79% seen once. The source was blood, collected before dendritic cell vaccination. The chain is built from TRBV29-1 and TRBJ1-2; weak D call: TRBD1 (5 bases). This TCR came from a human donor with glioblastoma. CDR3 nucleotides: TGCAGCGTCCGAGGCGTAGGGGACTATGGCTACACCTTC. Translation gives CSVRGVGDYGYTF.